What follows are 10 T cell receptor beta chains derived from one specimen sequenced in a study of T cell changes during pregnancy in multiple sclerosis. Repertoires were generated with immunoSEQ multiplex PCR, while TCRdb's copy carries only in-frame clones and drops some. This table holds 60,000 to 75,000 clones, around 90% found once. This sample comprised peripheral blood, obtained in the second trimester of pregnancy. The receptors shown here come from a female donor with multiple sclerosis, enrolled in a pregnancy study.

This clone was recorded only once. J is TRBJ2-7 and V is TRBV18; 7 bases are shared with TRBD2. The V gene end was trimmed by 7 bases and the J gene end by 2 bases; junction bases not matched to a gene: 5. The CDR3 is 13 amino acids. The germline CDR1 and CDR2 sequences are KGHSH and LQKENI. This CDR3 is CASLGGSAYEQYF. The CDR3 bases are TGTGCCAGCTTAGGCGGGAGTGCCTACGAGCAGTACTTC.

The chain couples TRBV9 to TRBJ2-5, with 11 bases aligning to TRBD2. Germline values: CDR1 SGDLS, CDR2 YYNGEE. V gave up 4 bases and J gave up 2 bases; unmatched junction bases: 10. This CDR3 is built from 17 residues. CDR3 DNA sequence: TGTGCCAGCAGCCCTATAGCGGGGGGGGGTAGTCAAGAGACCCAGTACTTC. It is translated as CASSPIAGGGSQETQYF.

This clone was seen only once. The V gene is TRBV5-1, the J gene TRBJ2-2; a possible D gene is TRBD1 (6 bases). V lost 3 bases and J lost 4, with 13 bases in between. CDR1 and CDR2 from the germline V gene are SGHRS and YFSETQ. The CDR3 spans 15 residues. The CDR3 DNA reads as TGCGCCAGCAGCTCTTCAGGGGTTGGCACCGGGGAGCTGTTTTTT. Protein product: CASSSSGVGTGELFF.

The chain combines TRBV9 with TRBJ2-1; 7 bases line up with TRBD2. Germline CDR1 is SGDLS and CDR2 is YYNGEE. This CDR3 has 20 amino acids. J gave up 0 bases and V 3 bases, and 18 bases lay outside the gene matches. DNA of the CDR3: TGTGCCAGCAGCGACAACAGGAGACTCAGCGGGGAGAGCTCCTACAATGAGCAGTTCTTC. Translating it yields CASSDNRRLSGESSYNEQFF.

In DNA, the CDR3 is TGTGCCAGCAGTTTATCCCGGGTTAACTATGGCTACACCTTC. Residues: CASSLSRVNYGYTF. The V call is TRBV28, the J call TRBJ1-2, with unresolved D. The CDR3 is made up of 14 amino acids. V lost 1 base to trimming and J lost 1 base, with 7 bases between them. CDR1 is MDHEN, CDR2 SYDVKM, per germline.

In nucleotides, the CDR3 is TGTGCCAGCAGCCAAGTGAGTAGCGCTAGCTCCTACGAGCAGTACTTC. It encodes CASSQVSSASSYEQYF. This chain links TRBV4-2 with TRBJ2-7; D possibly corresponds to TRBD2 (5 bases). In germline, CDR1 is LGHNA, CDR2 YNFKEQ. Trimming stripped 1 base from V and 0 bases from J, with 13 bases between. The CDR3 length is 16 residues.

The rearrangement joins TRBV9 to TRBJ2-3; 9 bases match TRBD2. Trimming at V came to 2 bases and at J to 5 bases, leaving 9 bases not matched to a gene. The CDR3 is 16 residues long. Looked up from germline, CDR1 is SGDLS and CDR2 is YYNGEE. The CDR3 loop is CASSVDQRGEGDTQYF. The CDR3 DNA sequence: TGTGCCAGCAGCGTCGATCAGCGGGGGGAGGGAGATACGCAGTATTTT.

The CDR3 sequence: CASSSNSPGTGFSVQYF. The CDR3 DNA sequence: TGCGCCAGCAGCAGCAATTCTCCCGGGACAGGGTTCAGCGTCCAGTACTTC. The chain combines TRBV4-1 with TRBJ2-7; TRBD1 matches at 9 bases. Looked up from germline, CDR1 is MGHRA and CDR2 is YSYEKL. The V and J ends lost 5 bases and 10 bases, in that order; junction bases with no gene match: 21. The CDR3 has 17 amino acids.

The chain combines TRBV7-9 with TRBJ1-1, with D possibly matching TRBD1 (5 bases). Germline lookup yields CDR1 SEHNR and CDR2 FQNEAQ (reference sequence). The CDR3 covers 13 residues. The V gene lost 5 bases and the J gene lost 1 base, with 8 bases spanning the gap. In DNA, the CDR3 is TGTGCCAGCAGCCATGGACAGAACACTGAAGCTTTCTTT. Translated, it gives CASSHGQNTEAFF.

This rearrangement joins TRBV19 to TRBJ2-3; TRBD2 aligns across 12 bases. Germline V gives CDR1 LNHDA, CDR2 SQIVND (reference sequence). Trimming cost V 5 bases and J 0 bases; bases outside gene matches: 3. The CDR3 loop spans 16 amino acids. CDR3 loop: CASSLGLAGSTDTQYF. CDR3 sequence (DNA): TGTGCCAGTAGTTTGGGACTAGCGGGCAGCACAGATACGCAGTATTTT.